This TCR beta chain was sequenced in a study of blood T cell repertoires in COVID-19. Turning to the study itself: T cells, B-cell-depleted T cells, or PBMCs provided the cDNA or gDNA that served as material.

Data came from immunoSEQ multiplex PCR; TCRdb stores just in-frame clones and leaves some out. Of over 55,000 clones detected, 80% to 90% appear once; the ten largest clones hold roughly 5.2%. Source material: peripheral blood. The clonotype comes from a man aged 50-60 years with active COVID-19.

The CDR3 reads CASSPGMGREKLFF. CDR3 sequence (DNA): TGTGCCAGCTCACCTGGCATGGGGCGGGAAAAACTGTTTTTT. The rearrangement uses TRBV18 and TRBJ1-4; D may be TRBD1 (5 bases). Germline loops: CDR1 KGHSH, CDR2 LQKENI. V was trimmed by 3 bases and J by 8 bases, leaving 13 bases between them. The CDR3 is 14 amino acids. Based on the CDR3 plus reference TRBV18 and TRBJ1-4, the full variable domain is NAGVMQNPRHLVRRRGQEARLRCSPMKGHSHVYWYRQLPEEGLKFMVYLQKENIIDESGMPKERFSAEFPKEGPSILRIQQVVRGDSAAYFCASSPGMGREKLFFGSGTQLSVL.